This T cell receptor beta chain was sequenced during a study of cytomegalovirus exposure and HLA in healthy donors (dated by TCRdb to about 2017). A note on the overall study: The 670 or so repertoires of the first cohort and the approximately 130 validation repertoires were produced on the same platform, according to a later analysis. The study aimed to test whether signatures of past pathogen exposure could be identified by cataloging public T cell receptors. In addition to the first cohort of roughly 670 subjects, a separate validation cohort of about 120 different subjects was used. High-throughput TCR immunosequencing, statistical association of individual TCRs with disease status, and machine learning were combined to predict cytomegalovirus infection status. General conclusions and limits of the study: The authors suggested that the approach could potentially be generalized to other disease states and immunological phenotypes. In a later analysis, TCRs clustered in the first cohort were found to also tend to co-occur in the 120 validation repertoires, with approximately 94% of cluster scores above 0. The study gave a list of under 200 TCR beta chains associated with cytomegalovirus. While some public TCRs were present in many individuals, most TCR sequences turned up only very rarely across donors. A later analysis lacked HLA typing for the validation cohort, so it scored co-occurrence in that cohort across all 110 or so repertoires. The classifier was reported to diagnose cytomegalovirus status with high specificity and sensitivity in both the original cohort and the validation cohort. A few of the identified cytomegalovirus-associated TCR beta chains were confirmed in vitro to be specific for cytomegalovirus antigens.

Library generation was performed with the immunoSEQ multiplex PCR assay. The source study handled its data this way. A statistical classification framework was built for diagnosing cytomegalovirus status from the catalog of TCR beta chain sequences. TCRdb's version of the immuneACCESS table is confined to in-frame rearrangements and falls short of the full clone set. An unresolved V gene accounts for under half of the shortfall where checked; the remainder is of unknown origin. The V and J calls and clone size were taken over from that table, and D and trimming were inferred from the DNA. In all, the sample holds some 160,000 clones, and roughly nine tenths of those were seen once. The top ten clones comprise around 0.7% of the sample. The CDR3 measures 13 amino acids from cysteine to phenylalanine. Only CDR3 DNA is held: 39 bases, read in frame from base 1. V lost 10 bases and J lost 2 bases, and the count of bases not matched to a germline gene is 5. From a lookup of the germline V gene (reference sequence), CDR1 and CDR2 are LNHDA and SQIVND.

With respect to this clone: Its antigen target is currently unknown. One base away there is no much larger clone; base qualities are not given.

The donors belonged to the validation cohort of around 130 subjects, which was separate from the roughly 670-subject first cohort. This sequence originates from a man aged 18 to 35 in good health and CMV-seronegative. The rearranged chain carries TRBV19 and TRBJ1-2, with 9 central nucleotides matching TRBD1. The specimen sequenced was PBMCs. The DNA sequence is TGTGCCATCGCCGACAGGGGGAACTATGGCTACACCTTC. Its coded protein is CAIADRGNYGYTF.